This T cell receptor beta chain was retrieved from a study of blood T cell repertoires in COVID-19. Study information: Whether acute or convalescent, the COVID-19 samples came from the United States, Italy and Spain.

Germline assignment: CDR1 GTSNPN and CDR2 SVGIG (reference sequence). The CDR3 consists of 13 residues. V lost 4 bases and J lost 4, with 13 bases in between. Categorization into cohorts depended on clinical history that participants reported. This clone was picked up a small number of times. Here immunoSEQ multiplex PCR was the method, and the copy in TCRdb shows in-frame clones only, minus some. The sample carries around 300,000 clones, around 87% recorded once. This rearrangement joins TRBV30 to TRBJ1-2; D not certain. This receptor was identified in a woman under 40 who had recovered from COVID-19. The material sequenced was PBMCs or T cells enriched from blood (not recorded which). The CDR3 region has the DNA TGTGCCTGGATGGAGAACTTGGGCTATGGCTACACCTTC. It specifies CAWMENLGYGYTF.